This TCR beta chain was captured by sequencing in a study of radiation and T cells in renal cell carcinoma. The overall study: Nephrectomy followed 15 Gy stereotactic body radiation by 4 weeks.

Time point defined: baseline pretreatment blood. Treatment denoted: 15 Gy SBRT to primary tumor, nephrectomy 4 weeks later. The protocol was immunoSEQ multiplex PCR, while the TCRdb copy is restricted to in-frame clones and leaves out a portion. In the table there are more than 140,000 clones, less than 85% of which are singletons. This sample comprised blood, obtained from a patient whose treatment included radiotherapy and nephrectomy. This receptor was taken from a woman between 45 and 60 years old with renal cell carcinoma.

The CDR3 nucleotides read TGTGCCTGGAGTGTAATGAACGGTTACTCTGGAAACACCATATATTTT. Translation gives CAWSVMNGYSGNTIYF. The chain links TRBV30 to TRBJ1-3; no clear D gene. The germline gives CDR1 GTSNPN, CDR2 SVGIG (reference sequence). The CDR3 loop spans 16 amino acids. V shed 0 bases and J shed 0 bases, with 12 bases lying between them.